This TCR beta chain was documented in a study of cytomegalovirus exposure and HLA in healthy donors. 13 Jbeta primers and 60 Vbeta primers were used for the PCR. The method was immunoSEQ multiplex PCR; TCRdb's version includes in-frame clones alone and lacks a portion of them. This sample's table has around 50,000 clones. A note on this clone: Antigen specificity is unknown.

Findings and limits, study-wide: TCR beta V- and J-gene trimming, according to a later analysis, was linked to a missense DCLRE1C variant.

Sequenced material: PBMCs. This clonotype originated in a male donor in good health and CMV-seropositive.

The chain's CDR3 is CASSLGDSPNTGELFF. CDR3 nucleotides: TGTGCCAGCAGCTTGGGGGACAGTCCGAACACCGGGGAGCTGTTTTTT. The rearrangement uses TRBV5-8 and TRBJ2-2, with 7 bases lining up with TRBD1. The ends lost 0 bases at V and 0 bases at J; junction bases unmatched: 2. Germline-derived CDR1 and CDR2 are SGHTS and YDEGEE. This CDR3 has 16 amino acids.